These 6 T cell receptor beta chains were all obtained from the same sample, sequenced in a study of T cell responses to AZD1222 COVID-19 vaccine. The repertoire was sequenced with immunoSEQ multiplex PCR; TCRdb's copy has only in-frame clones and lacks some. This table holds about 150,000 clones, about 90% found once. This specimen was peripheral blood, taken 28 days after the second AZD1222 dose. The receptor source for this set is an adult who received the AZD1222 COVID-19 vaccine.

V gene TRBV9 combines with J gene TRBJ2-7; D possibly corresponds to TRBD1 (5 bases). CDR3 size: 13 residues. Germline loops: CDR1 SGDLS, CDR2 YYNGEE. V shed 3 bases and J shed 1 base, with 8 bases lying between them. CDR3 in DNA: TGTGCCAGCAGCGGCGACAGTTCCTACGAGCAGTACTTC. It translates to CASSGDSSYEQYF.

The chain recombines TRBV10-2 with TRBJ2-3; TRBD2 might be the D (6 bases). This CDR3 is built from 14 residues. Germline V gene data show CDR1 as WSHSY and CDR2 as SAAADI. The V end lost 2 bases, the J end lost 6 bases, and 12 bases lay between the germline ends. The CDR3 DNA sequence: TGCGCCAGCAGTGAGGGGGACTTGGGCGATACGCAGTATTTT. Residues: CASSEGDLGDTQYF.

J is TRBJ2-1 and V is TRBV7-2; D unclear. This CDR3 is 14 amino acids long. Germline V gene sequence: CDR1 SGHTA, CDR2 FQGNSA. The V gene lost 3 bases and the J gene lost 0 bases, with 6 bases spanning the gap. The CDR3 DNA reads TGTGCCAGCAGCTTCGGAAGCTCCTACAATGAGCAGTTCTTC. Translated, it gives CASSFGSSYNEQFF.

The chain has TRBV5-6 and TRBJ2-4, with TRBD1 as a possible D gene (5 bases). V was shortened by 0 bases and J by 11 bases, with 6 bases between the two germline ends. This CDR3 is built from 11 residues. Per germline, CDR1 SGHDT and CDR2 YYEEEE. CDR3 nucleotides: TGTGCCAGCAGCTTGGGACAGTTTCAGTACTTC. It is translated as CASSLGQFQYF.

The chain couples TRBV29-1 to TRBJ2-2, with D tentatively TRBD2 (7 bases). CDR3 length: 15 amino acids. The germline CDR1 and CDR2 sequences are SQVTM and ANQGSEA. V lost 7 bases and J 4 bases, leaving 19 bases between the germline ends. The DNA of the CDR3 is TGCAGCGCCGGAGGGGGGGCGGGCGGCACCGGGGAGCTGTTTTTT. It is translated as CSAGGGAGGTGELFF.

The chain couples TRBV14 to TRBJ1-3; D is unresolved. V lost 7 bases to trimming and J lost 0 bases, with 10 bases between them. Germline V gene sequence: CDR1 SGHDN, CDR2 FVKESK. The CDR3 totals 14 residues. CDR3 sequence (DNA): TGTGCCAGCATCCACTCTGGCTCTGGAAACACCATATATTTT. This gives the protein CASIHSGSGNTIYF.